This T cell receptor beta chain was captured by sequencing in a study of blood T cell repertoires in COVID-19. Study context: Sites across the United States, Italy and Spain contributed samples from acute and convalescent COVID-19.

Clones were read by immunoSEQ multiplex PCR, and TCRdb kept only the in-frame ones, dropping some. The sample lists 200,000 or so clones, 80% to 90% seen once, with less than 4.5% in the top ten. Trimming pared 0 bases from V and 3 bases from J, leaving 11 bases between. CDR1 is MRHNA, CDR2 SNTAGT, per germline. This CDR3 region has 15 residues. Enrollees, about 18 to 95 years old, lived in 24 US areas. Cohort allocation depended upon clinical history that participants reported. This TCR was recovered from a woman aged 40-49 years with acute COVID-19. Material: PBMCs or T cells enriched from blood (not recorded which). The chain couples TRBV6-4 to TRBJ1-2, with a tentative D call TRBD1 (6 bases). The CDR3 DNA follows: TGTGCCAGCAGTGACTCGATCCCAGGGGACTATGGCTACACCTTC. Encoded protein: CASSDSIPGDYGYTF.